This record looks at one TCR beta chain sequence and its context. The antigen is not known. The data are from a study of long-term antiretroviral therapy in people with HIV. Every one of the donors gave at least one pre-ART PBMC sample and at least two post-ART PBMC samples. In each sample, about 0.95-11 million cryopreserved PBMC were present before DNA extraction. The immunoSEQ assay was v3.0, run at survey level. The method was immunoSEQ multiplex PCR; TCRdb's version includes in-frame clones alone and lacks a portion of them. The sample holds about 20,000 clones, about 92% seen once. The study's findings and limits: Diversity remained lower than transplant donor controls, even though it increased after ART. Dominance of pre-ART expanded clones persisted, fluctuating and often declining after ART.

The V end was cut by 7 bases, the J end by 0 bases, with 12 bases between. Germline CDR1 MRHNA, CDR2 SNTAGT. The CDR3 runs 14 residues. V is TRBV6-4 and J is TRBJ1-1, with D perhaps matching TRBD1 (6 bases). This clonotype was sampled from a woman aged 45-65 years with HIV. The material was unsorted PBMCs, obtained 4.4 years after starting antiretroviral therapy. For the CDR3, the DNA is TGTGCCAGCACCGATCAGGGGATGAACACTGAAGCTTTCTTT. It specifies CASTDQGMNTEAFF.